This is a list of T cell receptor beta chains from one sample in a study of response to subunit inactivated influenza vaccine. TCRdb recomputed calls from the RT-PCR reads with MiXCR, one row per CDR3 protein. Of approximately 170,000 distinct CDR3 sequences in the sample, 13% to 15% were seen once. This sample comprised CD8+ T cells sorted from PBMCs, obtained approximately 5 days after vaccination. The receptors were gathered from a man aged 45-65 years who received an inactivated influenza vaccine. CDR3s leave out the opening cysteine and the closing phenylalanine or tryptophan. Fields, in order: V gene, CDR3 protein.

TRBV7-2 ASSSSQVIETQY
TRBV6-1 ASSQGTPGETQY
TRBV7-9 ASSSERELF
TRBV29-1 SVGGREIYEQY
TRBV2 ASSETGYSSYNEQF
TRBV27 ASSSLGISYEQY
TRBV28 ASSRGTGRPYEQY
TRBV7-2 ASSLRDRPTETQY
TRBV24-1 ATSGGYEQY
TRBV20-1 SASISADRD
TRBV15 ATSRDPAQETHY
TRBV2 ASSERTYGYT
TRBV7-9 ASSSISYEQY
TRBV7-6 ASSKTSGESYNEQF
TRBV6-2/TRBV6-3 ASSIVGTGILETQY
TRBV6-5 ASSYSSQETQY
TRBV28 ASSPTPEWGSSYEQY
TRBV6-5 ASRREHYGYT
TRBV6-1 ASLAGGNSYNEQF
TRBV7-8 ASSLDDKRELF
TRBV4-3 PSSQSPQGPYEQY
TRBV6-5 ASSYAANYGYT
TRBV6-5 ASSYGSGQLETQY
TRBV3-1 ASSQERLAGGTDTQY
TRBV4-2 ASSTRGGVYEQF
TRBV4-3 ASSQGVWGQALPEELF
TRBV6-2/TRBV6-3 ASKHLNTEAF
TRBV10-2 ASSLSGGPIYNEQF
TRBV4-2 ASSQETGGLNEQF
TRBV3-1 ASSQEGTGEVAEAF
TRBV27 ASSSRATDTQY